These 20 T cell receptor beta chains were sequenced from one sample in a study of T cells after yellow fever vaccination. Each CDR3 protein gets one entry after TCRdb re-called the 5' RACE reads with MiXCR. The sample lists more than 300,000 distinct CDR3 sequences; about 10% were seen once. The sample was CD4+ T cells sorted from PBMCs, taken 45 days after the yellow fever booster vaccination. Receptor source: a young man who received the YFV17D yellow fever vaccine.

This clonotype was seen repeatedly, ten times or more. V usage is TRBV2 and J usage is TRBJ2-5; D is undetermined. The length of the CDR3 is 12 residues. V was clipped by 7 bases and J by 1 base, with 7 bases between them. CDR1 and CDR2 from the germline V gene are SNHLY and FYNNEI. CDR3: CASNYVQETQYF. CDR3 coding DNA: TGTGCCAGCAATTACGTCCAAGAGACCCAGTACTTC.

This clonotype has ten or more counts. This rearrangement joins TRBV30 to TRBJ2-7; the match to TRBD1 covers 7 bases. The ends lost 2 bases at V and 6 bases at J; junction bases unmatched: 7. Germline loops: CDR1 GTSNPN, CDR2 SVGIG (reference sequence). This CDR3 region has 13 residues. The CDR3 sequence: CAWSSATGTEQYF. CDR3 in DNA: TGTGCCTGGAGTTCCGCGACAGGGACCGAGCAGTACTTC.

At least ten counts were recorded for this clonotype. The chain carries TRBV24-1 and TRBJ2-2; D unclear. Germline CDR1 reads KGHDR; CDR2 reads SFDVKD. The V end lost 2 bases, the J end lost 0 bases, and 9 bases lay between the germline ends. The CDR3 has 16 amino acids. The chain's CDR3 is CATSDYMSSNTGELFF. The CDR3 DNA reads TGTGCCACCAGTGATTATATGAGCTCGAACACCGGGGAGCTGTTTTTT.

In DNA form, the CDR3 reads TGTGCCAGCACCCATAAGGGACAGCCCACCGGGGAGCTGTTTTTT. Translating gives CASTHKGQPTGELFF. The V gene is TRBV27, the J gene TRBJ2-2; TRBD1 matches 7 bases. From germline, CDR1 is MNHEY and CDR2 SMNVEV (reference sequence). J was trimmed by 4 bases and V by 7 bases; bases with no gene match: 9. The CDR3 extends over 15 amino acids.

Ten or more counts support this clonotype. The chain employs TRBV20-1 and TRBJ2-5, with 7 nucleotides matching TRBD2. V gave up 3 bases and J gave up 3 bases; unmatched junction bases: 1. CDR3 size: 12 residues. CDR1 and CDR2 (germline): DFQATT, SNEGSKA (reference sequence). The CDR3 DNA is TGCAGTGCTAGGCTAGCGGAAGAGACCCAGTACTTC. This gives the protein CSARLAEETQYF.

This clonotype occurred a few times. The CDR3 DNA reads as TGTGCCAGCAGATCGGACGGGGAGACCCAGTACTTC. Translated, it gives CASRSDGETQYF. The V and J genes are TRBV12-3 or TRBV12-4 and TRBJ2-5; D call uncertain. The CDR3 runs 12 residues. V was cut by 6 bases and J by 5 bases, with 10 bases left in between.

This clonotype showed up many times. This chain uses TRBV4-3 with TRBJ2-7, with D possibly called TRBD1 or TRBD2 (6 bases each). The V and J ends lost 0 bases and 9 bases respectively, with 15 bases between them. Germline CDR1 LGHNA, CDR2 YSLEER. The CDR3 runs to 14 residues. The DNA of the CDR3 is TGCGCCAGCAGCCAAGAATTTATGGGGGGCGGGCAGTACTTC. Translating gives CASSQEFMGGGQYF.

This clonotype has more than one count but fewer than ten. The chain recombines TRBV20-1 with TRBJ1-5; possible D gene TRBD1, 5 bases. The CDR3 is made up of 13 amino acids. V lost 3 bases to trimming and J lost 11 bases, with 17 bases between them. Germline values: CDR1 DFQATT, CDR2 SNEGSKA (reference sequence). The CDR3 region is CSARGEGVGAQHF. CDR3 DNA sequence: TGCAGTGCTAGGGGGGAAGGTGTAGGCGCCCAGCATTTT.

V and J are TRBV12-3 or TRBV12-4 and TRBJ2-2; D not certain. The CDR3 consists of 17 residues. Trimming took off 5 bases at V and 5 bases at J, with 21 bases between the two ends. CDR3 sequence: CASSRPTSELWTGELFF. As DNA, the CDR3 is TGTGCCAGCAGTAGGCCCACGTCGGAACTATGGACCGGGGAGCTGTTTTTT.

The chain carries TRBV4-3 and TRBJ2-7; 11 bases are a match to TRBD1. The CDR3 extends over 17 amino acids. The J segment lost 7 bases and the V segment lost 0 bases, leaving 11 bases of the junction unmatched. Germline loops: CDR1 LGHNA, CDR2 YSLEER. The CDR3 sequence is CASSQDSWTGGFKEQYF. Here the CDR3 DNA reads TGCGCCAGCAGCCAAGATTCTTGGACAGGGGGCTTCAAAGAGCAGTACTTC.

This clonotype was seen a handful of times. The genes are TRBV5-1 and TRBJ1-1, with a tentative D call TRBD1 (5 bases). V was cut by 6 bases and J by 4 bases, with 13 bases left in between. From germline, CDR1 is SGHRS and CDR2 YFSETQ. The CDR3 has 13 amino acids. The CDR3 reads CASTPGGGTEAFF. The CDR3 DNA is TGCGCCAGCACCCCCGGCGGGGGCACTGAAGCTTTCTTT.

The V gene is TRBV7-2, the J gene TRBJ2-3, with D tentatively TRBD1 (5 bases). The germline V gene encodes CDR1 SGHTA and CDR2 FQGNSA. Trimming cost V 4 bases and J 2 bases, with 13 bases left between them. The CDR3 totals 15 residues. This CDR3 is CASSSTGAPTDTQYF. The CDR3 DNA reads as TGTGCCAGCAGCTCCACAGGAGCCCCCACAGATACGCAGTATTTT.

This clonotype was seen repeatedly, ten times or more. V is TRBV9 and J is TRBJ2-3; D is uncertain. V lost 0 bases to trimming and J lost 4 bases, with 3 bases between them. Per germline, CDR1 SGDLS and CDR2 YYNGEE. The CDR3 is 12 amino acids. The CDR3 sequence is CASSVAADTQYF. CDR3 nucleotides: TGTGCCAGCAGCGTAGCTGCAGATACGCAGTATTTT.

The chain carries TRBV7-2 and TRBJ2-7; D might be TRBD2 (5 bases). V shed 0 bases and J shed 3 bases, with 15 bases lying between them. CDR1 is SGHTA, CDR2 FQGNSA, per germline. This CDR3 spans 16 amino acids. CDR3 in amino acids: CASSLASRVLSYEQYF. The CDR3 bases are TGTGCCAGCAGCTTAGCTTCGAGGGTGCTAAGCTACGAGCAGTACTTC.

This clonotype ranks as medium-sized. J is TRBJ2-6 and V is TRBV5-1; 8 nucleotides align to TRBD1. The CDR3 is 15 residues long. Germline trimming cut 0 bases from V and 12 bases from J; bases unmatched to any gene: 8. Germline loops: CDR1 SGHRS, CDR2 YFSETQ. CDR3 sequence reads: CASSLEWTGMGVLTF. The CDR3 nucleotides are TGCGCCAGCAGCTTGGAATGGACAGGGATGGGCGTCCTGACTTTC.

The chain couples TRBV11-2 to TRBJ2-5; TRBD2 aligns across 7 bases. Germline-derived CDR1 and CDR2 are SGHAT and FQNNGV. The V gene end was trimmed by 1 base and the J gene end by 5 bases; junction bases not matched to a gene: 13. The CDR3 covers 17 residues. The CDR3 bases are TGTGCCAGCAGCTTAGGTGGGGGGTGGACGCGGGAGGAGACCCAGTACTTC. Its translation is CASSLGGGWTREETQYF.

Details on this clonotype: A much more abundant neighbour one base away suggests this may be a read error. The chain uses TRBV7-9 and TRBJ1-6, with TRBD1 matching 7 bases. Germline V gene sequence: CDR1 SEHNR, CDR2 FQNEAQ (reference sequence). This CDR3 is built from 14 residues. V shed 5 bases and J 11 bases; nucleotides not matched to a gene: 9. This CDR3 reads CASSAGTDSPPLHF. The DNA of the CDR3 is TGTGCCAGCAGCGCGGGGACAGATAGTCCACCCCTCCACTTT.

This clonotype was found a few times. The chain has TRBV12-3 or TRBV12-4 and TRBJ2-1, with 9 bases identical to TRBD2. J was trimmed by 3 bases and V by 5 bases; bases with no gene match: 5. The CDR3 has 15 residues. The CDR3, as DNA: TGTGCCAGCAGTGAGACTAGCGGATACTACAATGAGCAGTTCTTC. It is translated as CASSETSGYYNEQFF.

This clonotype has a handful of counts. This CDR3 reads CASSLILAGGRETQYF. CDR3 in DNA: TGTGCCAGCAGCTTAATCCTAGCGGGGGGTAGGGAGACCCAGTACTTC. The rearrangement links TRBV5-6 to TRBJ2-5; 11 bases match TRBD2. The CDR3 length is 16 residues. CDR1 is SGHDT and CDR2 is YYEEEE in the germline V gene. The V segment lost 2 bases and the J segment 5 bases; nucleotides outside the gene matches: 8.

The gene calls are TRBV9 and TRBJ1-3; no definite D call. CDR3 length: 11 residues. V was clipped by 4 bases and J by 8 bases, with 7 bases between them. Germline V gene lookup returns CDR1 SGDLS and CDR2 YYNGEE. The CDR3 is CASSSVDTIYF. DNA for the CDR3: TGTGCCAGCAGCTCTGTAGACACCATATATTTT.